Reported below is one TCR beta chain. The sample holds other DNA sequences that translate to the same CDR3. Profiling relied on immunoSEQ multiplex PCR, and the TCRdb table lists in-frame clones only, not all of them. Among about 390,000 clones listed, around 87% were seen once. The V segment lost 4 bases and the J segment 5 bases; nucleotides outside the gene matches: 5. CDR1 and CDR2 (germline): LGHDT, YNNKEL (reference sequence). The CDR3 spans 15 residues. This record comes from a study of blood T cell repertoires in COVID-19. Study-level background: Acute and convalescent COVID-19 samples came from the United States, Italy and Spain.

The sequencing input was peripheral blood. The receptor was isolated from a woman aged 60 to 75 with COVID-19, enrolled during active disease. The chain combines TRBV3-1 (or the pseudogene TRBV3-2) with TRBJ2-5; 12 bases are a match to TRBD2. CDR3 DNA: TGTGCCAGCAGCCTACGGACTAGCGGGGTGGAGACCCAGTACTTC. Translating gives CASSLRTSGVETQYF.